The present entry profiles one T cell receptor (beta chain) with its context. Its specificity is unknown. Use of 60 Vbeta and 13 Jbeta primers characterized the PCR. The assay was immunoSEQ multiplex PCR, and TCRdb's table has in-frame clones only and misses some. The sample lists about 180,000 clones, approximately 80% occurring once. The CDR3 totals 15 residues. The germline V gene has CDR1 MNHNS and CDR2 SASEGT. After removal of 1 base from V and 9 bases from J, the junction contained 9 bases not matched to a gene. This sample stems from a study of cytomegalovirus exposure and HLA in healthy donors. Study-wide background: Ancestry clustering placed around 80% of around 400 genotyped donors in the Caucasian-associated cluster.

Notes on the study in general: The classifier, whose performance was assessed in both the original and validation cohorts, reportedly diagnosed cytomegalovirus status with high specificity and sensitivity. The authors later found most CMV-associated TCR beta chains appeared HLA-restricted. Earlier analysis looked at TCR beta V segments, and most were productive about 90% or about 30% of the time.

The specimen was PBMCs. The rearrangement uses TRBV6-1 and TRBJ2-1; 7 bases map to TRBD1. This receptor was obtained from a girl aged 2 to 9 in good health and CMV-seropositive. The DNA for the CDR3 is TGTGCCAGCAGTGAAGGTCAGGGGGAGTATGGTGAGCAGTTCTTC. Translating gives CASSEGQGEYGEQFF.